Listed below are T cell receptor beta chains from one sample, sequenced in a study of blood T cell repertoires in COVID-19. TCRdb keeps only in-frame clones here, not all; method: immunoSEQ multiplex PCR. The table has 90,000 to 100,000 clones, 75% to 85% seen once. Sequencing was carried out using peripheral blood. The source is a man aged 60 to 75 with acute or convalescent COVID-19. Both conserved end residues are part of each CDR3. Each record gives: V gene, J gene, CDR3 protein.

TRBV29-1	TRBJ2-7	CSVEGSGGAEQYF
TRBV5-1	TRBJ1-4	CASSPVNPATNEKLFF
TRBV19	TRBJ1-1	CASSTPRENTEAFF
TRBV30	TRBJ2-5	CAWSHEETQYF
TRBV19	TRBJ2-1	CASRRGSYNEQFF
TRBV19	TRBJ2-5	CASTPVETQYF
TRBV6-5	TRBJ1-2	CASSYIPSGSYGYTF
TRBV5-1	TRBJ1-1	CASSLAPGANTEAFF
TRBV30	TRBJ1-6	CAWSVPGVGYNSPLHF
TRBV6-5	TRBJ2-3	CASSYQGLADTQYF
TRBV2	TRBJ1-1	CASSGQGSTEAFF
TRBV7-2	TRBJ2-1	CASSKTSGRYNEQFF
TRBV7-2	TRBJ2-4	CASSLLLPGAKNIQYF
TRBV4-1	TRBJ1-3	CASSHDRGKSGNTIYF
TRBV3-1/TRBV3-2	TRBJ1-1	CASSRSGGGAEAFF
TRBV28	TRBJ2-1	CASRAPGLASNEQFF
TRBV6-2/TRBV6-3	TRBJ1-3	CASSYTGGRHRSGNTIYF
TRBV4-1	TRBJ1-1	CASSQAREYGEAFF
TRBV4-1	TRBJ1-2	CASSQGRARGIYGYTF
TRBV18	TRBJ2-3	CASSLVAAGDTQYF
TRBV4-3	TRBJ1-2	CASSQDIATVANYGYTF
TRBV6-5	TRBJ2-2	CASRSGTGASGELFF
TRBV4-2	TRBJ1-4	CASSQATGEKLFF
TRBV29-1	TRBJ1-1	CSVTTFDTEAFF
TRBV29-1	TRBJ2-1	CSGGTSGISWNEQFF
TRBV7-6	TRBJ2-7	CASSATGGLHYEQYF
TRBV3-1/TRBV3-2	TRBJ1-1	CASSYDRTYAEAFF
TRBV7-2	TRBJ2-3	CASSLMGQGMDTQYF
TRBV24-1	TRBJ2-1	CATSDPGTSGALCEQFF
TRBV19	TRBJ2-3	CASSIVVAPTQYF
TRBV5-8	TRBJ2-7	CASSLEPAGEQYF
TRBV5-1	TRBJ1-4	CASSPGGTGHNEKLFF
TRBV6-5	TRBJ2-6	CASSRPGSGANVLTF
TRBV5-1	TRBJ2-1	CASSLGRVGDEQFF
TRBV7-9	TRBJ2-5	CASSLRQGLQETQYF
TRBV27	TRBJ2-2	CASSSHGAKTTGELFF
TRBV6-2/TRBV6-3	TRBJ2-5	CASSSPSGSSLRSTQYF
TRBV7-2	TRBJ2-5	CASSPSSGDATQYF
TRBV5-1	TRBJ1-2	CASSLGQGMTGYTF
TRBV7-3	TRBJ2-3	CASSLTAQGMGGTDTQYF
TRBV11-2	TRBJ1-2	CASSSRRVNYGYTF
TRBV24-1	TRBJ2-1	CATSDPQDRGLGEQFF
TRBV23-1	TRBJ2-1	CASSPEGLAGRSSYNEQFF
TRBV4-3	TRBJ1-1	CASSQEQGAITEAFF
TRBV2	TRBJ1-1	CASSGREVMMFF